A selection of T cell receptor beta chains follows, all from one sample in a study of shared clonotypes between healthy human individuals. Sequenced by immunoSEQ multiplex PCR; TCRdb stores in-frame clones only, minus some. The sample shows some 2 million clones, just under 95% of them seen only once. The sample consisted of naive CD8+ T cells sorted from blood. These receptors originate from a man aged 18 to 29 in good health. CDR3s include the opening cysteine and the closing phenylalanine or tryptophan. The order of the fields is clone size, CDR3 length, J gene, D gene, V gene, CDR3 protein, CDR3 DNA. A D gene is named only where the DNA matches it firmly. Size is stated for part of the rows, as once, few or many counts, or as a class when the clone is expanded.

clone size: -; CDR3 length: 14; J gene: TRBJ2-5; D gene: -; V gene: TRBV5-6; CDR3 protein: CASSSPGYQETQYF; CDR3 DNA: TGTGCCAGCAGCTCGCCCGGTTACCAAGAGACCCAGTACTTC
clone size: -; CDR3 length: 16; J gene: TRBJ2-7; D gene: TRBD2; V gene: TRBV15; CDR3 protein: CATSRDITSGTYEQYF; CDR3 DNA: TGTGCCACCAGCAGAGATATTACTAGCGGGACGTACGAGCAGTACTTC
clone size: -; CDR3 length: 13; J gene: TRBJ2-2; D gene: TRBD2; V gene: TRBV19; CDR3 protein: CATDLAGAGELFF; CDR3 DNA: TGTGCCACCGATCTAGCGGGAGCCGGGGAGCTGTTTTTT
clone size: -; CDR3 length: 12; J gene: TRBJ2-7; D gene: -; V gene: TRBV11-2; CDR3 protein: CASSFQRLEQYF; CDR3 DNA: TGTGCCAGCAGCTTCCAGCGGCTAGAGCAGTACTTC
clone size: -; CDR3 length: 17; J gene: TRBJ2-7; D gene: -; V gene: TRBV4-1; CDR3 protein: CASSQGPGHSLSYEQYF; CDR3 DNA: TGCGCCAGCAGCCAAGGCCCGGGACATTCCCTCTCCTACGAGCAGTACTTC
clone size: -; CDR3 length: 13; J gene: TRBJ2-1; D gene: TRBD2; V gene: TRBV2; CDR3 protein: CASSEPGGNEQFF; CDR3 DNA: TGTGCCAGCAGTGAACCGGGGGGCAATGAGCAGTTCTTC
clone size: -; CDR3 length: 14; J gene: TRBJ1-2; D gene: -; V gene: TRBV7-9; CDR3 protein: CASSLAVGETGYTF; CDR3 DNA: TGTGCCAGCAGCTTAGCGGTGGGGGAGACCGGCTACACCTTC
clone size: -; CDR3 length: 13; J gene: TRBJ2-7; D gene: TRBD1; V gene: TRBV7-9; CDR3 protein: CASSQAQGYEQYF; CDR3 DNA: TGTGCCAGCAGCCAAGCACAGGGGTACGAGCAGTACTTC
clone size: -; CDR3 length: 15; J gene: TRBJ1-1; D gene: -; V gene: TRBV2; CDR3 protein: CASREQGMRNTEAFF; CDR3 DNA: TGTGCCAGCAGGGAACAGGGTATGAGGAACACTGAAGCTTTCTTT
clone size: -; CDR3 length: 16; J gene: TRBJ1-1; D gene: -; V gene: TRBV18; CDR3 protein: CASSPPTASPDTEAFF; CDR3 DNA: TGTGCCAGCTCACCACCTACCGCATCACCGGACACTGAAGCTTTCTTT
clone size: -; CDR3 length: 12; J gene: TRBJ1-2; D gene: -; V gene: TRBV29-1; CDR3 protein: CSHETGGLGYTF; CDR3 DNA: TGCAGCCATGAGACGGGGGGTCTTGGCTACACCTTC
clone size: -; CDR3 length: 15; J gene: TRBJ2-7; D gene: -; V gene: TRBV5-1; CDR3 protein: CASSAVGMAAYEQYF; CDR3 DNA: TGCGCCAGCAGCGCGGTCGGGATGGCAGCGTACGAGCAGTACTTC
clone size: -; CDR3 length: 12; J gene: TRBJ2-7; D gene: -; V gene: TRBV5-6; CDR3 protein: CASSSEGYEQYF; CDR3 DNA: TGTGCCAGCAGCTCCGAGGGCTACGAGCAGTACTTC
clone size: once; CDR3 length: 13; J gene: TRBJ2-5; D gene: -; V gene: TRBV13; CDR3 protein: CASSLGGRETQYF; CDR3 DNA: TGTGCCAGCAGCTTAGGTGGCCGGGAGACCCAGTACTTC
clone size: -; CDR3 length: 15; J gene: TRBJ2-3; D gene: -; V gene: TRBV9; CDR3 protein: CASSPTGTSTDTQYF; CDR3 DNA: TGTGCCAGCAGCCCCACAGGGACTAGCACAGATACGCAGTATTTT
clone size: -; CDR3 length: 10; J gene: TRBJ2-1; D gene: -; V gene: TRBV29-1; CDR3 protein: CSASYNEQFF; CDR3 DNA: TGCAGCGCCTCTTACAATGAGCAGTTCTTC
clone size: -; CDR3 length: 16; J gene: TRBJ2-1; D gene: TRBD1; V gene: TRBV27; CDR3 protein: CASSLSSGTGLHEQFF; CDR3 DNA: TGTGCCAGCAGTTTATCGTCCGGGACAGGGTTACATGAGCAGTTCTTC
clone size: -; CDR3 length: 14; J gene: TRBJ2-5; D gene: TRBD1; V gene: TRBV6-1; CDR3 protein: CASGKTGDGETQYF; CDR3 DNA: TGTGCCAGCGGCAAGACAGGGGATGGGGAGACCCAGTACTTC